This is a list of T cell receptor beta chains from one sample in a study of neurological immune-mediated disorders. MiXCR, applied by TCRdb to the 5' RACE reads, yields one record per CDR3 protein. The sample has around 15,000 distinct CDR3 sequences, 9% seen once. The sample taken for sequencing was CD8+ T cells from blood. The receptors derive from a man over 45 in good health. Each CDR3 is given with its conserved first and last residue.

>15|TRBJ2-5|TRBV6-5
CASTLGTILQETQYF
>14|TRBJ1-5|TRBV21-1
CAIGTRVNNQPQHF
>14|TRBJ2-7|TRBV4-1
CASSQVGQISEQYF
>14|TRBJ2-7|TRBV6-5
CASSYHGGRDEQYF
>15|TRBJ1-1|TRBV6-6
CASRDLHLGTGEAFF
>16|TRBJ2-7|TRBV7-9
CASSLVPGGKAYEQYF
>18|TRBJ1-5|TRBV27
CASSRFWGGPWGNQPQHF
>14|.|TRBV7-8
CASSVRDRGREQYF
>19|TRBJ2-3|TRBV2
CASSEAWTSGPQTGNTQYF
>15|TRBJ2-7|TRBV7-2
CASSPLDLDSYEQYF
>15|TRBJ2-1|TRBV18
CASSPGSLGHNEQFF
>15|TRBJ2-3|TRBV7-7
CASSHSDRAGSTQYF
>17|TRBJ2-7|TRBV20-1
CSAFAGTSVKISYEQYF
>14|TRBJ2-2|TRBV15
CATSREGNTGELFF
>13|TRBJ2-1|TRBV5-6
CASSLAADNEQFF
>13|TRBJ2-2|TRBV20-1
CSAREPNTGELFF
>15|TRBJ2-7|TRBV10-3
CATALISVTPYEQYF